A single sample is the source of the 32 T cell receptor beta chains below, sequenced in a study of molecular identifiers for immune sequencing clone quantification. One entry per CDR3 protein, called by TCRdb with MiXCR from the PCR reads. The top ten clones hold 0.7% to 1% of a sample with 400,000 to 600,000 distinct CDR3 sequences, roughly 23% of them seen once. Sequenced sample: naive CD8+ T cells from blood, with Jurkat cell RNA spiked in. Subset here: FACS-sorted CD8+CD4-CCR7+CD45RA+ naive T cells. All receptors derive from a human donor in good health. Some libraries in this study had Jurkat cell RNA spiked in.

Turning to this clonotype: This may be a read error: a much more frequent sequence differs by one nucleotide. The chain carries TRBV19 and TRBJ2-7; 7 nucleotides line up with TRBD2. CDR1 is LNHDA, CDR2 SQIVND, per germline (reference sequence). The CDR3 contains 12 residues. Losses at the gene ends were 6 bases for V and 5 bases for J; bases not matched to a gene: 4. The CDR3 spells CASRGEGHEQYF. CDR3 bases: TGTGCCAGTAGAGGGGAGGGCCACGAGCAGTACTTC.

V usage is TRBV20-1 and J usage is TRBJ2-3, with 7 bases matching TRBD1. The CDR3 spans 13 residues. The junction had 8 bases not matched to a gene; V was cut back by 4 bases and J by 7 bases. Germline assignment: CDR1 DFQATT and CDR2 SNEGSKA (reference sequence). The CDR3 spells CSATEGAGYTQYF. The CDR3, as DNA: TGCAGTGCTACCGAGGGGGCAGGGTATACGCAGTATTTT.

This chain connects TRBV27 to TRBJ2-1; unclear D gene. V was cut by 1 base and J by 1 base, with 11 bases left in between. Germline V CDR1 and CDR2: MNHEY, SMNVEV (reference sequence). The CDR3 is made up of 16 amino acids. The CDR3 nucleotides are TGTGCCAGCAGTTTATTGGGCGGTGATTCCTACAATGAGCAGTTCTTC. Translated, it gives CASSLLGGDSYNEQFF.

This clonotype has a single count. Just one base apart from a much larger clone, this may be a read error. The CDR3 end shows no conserved phenylalanine or tryptophan, and so a read error is likely. The chain joins TRBV7-9 to TRBJ2-7; D might be TRBD1 (5 bases). Germline lookup yields CDR1 SEHNR and CDR2 FQNEAQ (reference sequence). The CDR3 spans 11 residues. With 8 bases removed from V and 4 bases from J, the gap between germline ends came to 9 bases. The CDR3, as DNA: TGTGCCAGCGGGGCAGGGTACGAGCAGTACCTC. Protein product: CASGAGYEQYL.

This clonotype was counted ten times or more. V is TRBV2 and J is TRBJ2-3; 9 positions match TRBD1. Germline trimming cut 5 bases from V and 6 bases from J; bases unmatched to any gene: 6. The CDR3 has 14 residues. Germline V gene sequence: CDR1 SNHLY, CDR2 FYNNEI. The CDR3: CASSPGTGMDTQYF. Written as DNA, the CDR3 is TGTGCCAGCAGTCCCGGGACAGGGATGGATACGCAGTATTTT.

This clonotype was observed many times. V is TRBV6-2 or TRBV6-3 and J is TRBJ1-1; D is possibly TRBD1 (6 bases). Trimming cost V 8 bases and J 0 bases, with 13 bases left between them. Looked up from germline, CDR1 is MNHEY and CDR2 is SVGEGT. The CDR3 is 14 residues long. The CDR3, as DNA: TGTGCCAGCGCCGGGACATCCATGAACACTGAAGCTTTCTTT. Translated, it gives CASAGTSMNTEAFF.

This clonotype was recorded at least ten times. The chain combines TRBV5-6 with TRBJ1-5, with D tentatively TRBD1 (5 bases). Trimming cost V 0 bases and J 4 bases, with 14 bases left between them. Germline loops: CDR1 SGHDT, CDR2 YYEEEE. The CDR3 has 16 amino acids. The CDR3 here is CASSLGGREGNQPQHF. In DNA, the CDR3 is TGTGCCAGCAGCTTGGGAGGCAGGGAGGGAAATCAGCCCCAGCATTTT.

This clonotype was recorded at least ten times. The rearrangement joins TRBV29-1 to TRBJ2-3, with 11 bases fitting TRBD2. This CDR3 region has 19 residues. Germline CDR1 and CDR2: SQVTM and ANQGSEA. Trimming took 1 base from V and 0 from J; bases not matched to a gene: 12. The CDR3 DNA follows: TGCAGCGTTGAAGGATCCCTAGCGGGGGGTGTGGTGAGCACAGATACGCAGTATTTT. Translated: CSVEGSLAGGVVSTDTQYF.

The table lists this clonotype with many counts. The chain has TRBV20-1 and TRBJ1-1, with D hard to call. The CDR3 is 13 amino acids. Trimming took 3 bases from V and 2 from J, leaving 10 bases between them. In germline, CDR1 is DFQATT, CDR2 SNEGSKA (reference sequence). CDR3 in amino acids: CSARWQTNTEAFF. The DNA for the CDR3 is TGCAGTGCTAGGTGGCAGACAAACACTGAAGCTTTCTTT.

As regards this clonotype: A much bigger clone sits one base away, suggesting this may be a read error. The V call is TRBV4-3, the J call TRBJ2-7; D unclear. The CDR3 covers 15 residues. Germline CDR1 and CDR2: LGHNA and YSLEER. CDR3 in amino acids: CASSQDAYSSYVQYF. The CDR3 nucleotides read TGCGCCAGCAGCCAAGACGCGTATTCCTCCTACGTGCAGTACTTC.

This clonotype was observed a handful of times. This chain connects TRBV9 to TRBJ1-1; possible D gene TRBD1, 6 bases. Germline lookup yields CDR1 SGDLS and CDR2 YYNGEE. The CDR3 consists of 14 residues. Deletions cut 3 bases from V and 4 bases from J, with 13 bases between. The CDR3 loop reads CASSGGASGTEAFF. In DNA, the CDR3 is TGTGCCAGCAGCGGGGGGGCCTCGGGCACTGAAGCTTTCTTT.

As concerns this clonotype: This clone may be a read error of a much larger clone one base away. Because the CDR3 is missing its conserved closing phenylalanine or tryptophan, this is likely a read error. The genes are TRBV6-2 or TRBV6-3 and TRBJ1-2, with unresolved D. Germline values: CDR1 MNHEY, CDR2 SVGEGT. V was cut by 7 bases and J by 5 bases, with 11 bases left in between. The CDR3 spans 12 residues. The CDR3 spells CASTPSGYGYTS. For the CDR3, the DNA is TGTGCCAGCACTCCTTCCGGTTATGGCTACACCTCC.

As for this clonotype: A much bigger clone sits one base away, suggesting this may be a read error. The chain employs TRBV5-6 and TRBJ2-7, with a tentative D call TRBD2 (6 bases). This CDR3 contains 14 residues. Germline-derived CDR1 and CDR2 are SGHDT and YYEEEE. CDR3 DNA sequence: TGTGCCAGCAGCTTGGCCCGGGGAGGCTACGAGCGGTACTTC. Translation: CASSLARGGYERYF.

The sample holds many counts of this clonotype. This rearrangement joins TRBV12-3 or TRBV12-4 to TRBJ2-7; 7 bases fit TRBD2. The CDR3 has 16 amino acids. Trimming took 0 bases from V and 2 from J; bases not matched to a gene: 7. The chain's CDR3 is CASSLALGGSTYEQYF. In DNA, the CDR3 is TGTGCCAGCAGTTTAGCGTTGGGCGGGAGTACCTACGAGCAGTACTTC.

V usage is TRBV4-3 and J usage is TRBJ2-2; D is perhaps TRBD1 (6 bases). Germline V gives CDR1 LGHNA, CDR2 YSLEER. The CDR3 consists of 14 residues. Trimming stripped 2 bases from V and 3 bases from J, with 7 bases between. The CDR3 DNA follows: TGCGCCAGCAGCCAAACAGGGTACACCGGGGAGCTGTTTTTT. Protein: CASSQTGYTGELFF.

This clonotype was seen many times. J is TRBJ2-5 and V is TRBV2, with D perhaps given as TRBD1 or TRBD2 (7 bases each). V lost 5 bases and J lost 6, with 16 bases in between. Looked up from germline, CDR1 is SNHLY and CDR2 is FYNNEI. The CDR3 is 14 residues long. CDR3 loop: CASSQTGRGQTQYF. The CDR3 nucleotides read TGTGCCAGCAGTCAGACAGGGAGGGGTCAGACCCAGTACTTC.

This chain joins TRBV9 and TRBJ2-3; TRBD2 might be the D (6 bases). This CDR3 has 16 residues. Trimming took 0 bases from V and 4 from J, leaving 15 bases between them. Germline CDR1 and CDR2: SGDLS and YYNGEE. This chain's CDR3 is CASSVVGGKDSDTQYF. The DNA of the CDR3 is TGTGCCAGCAGCGTAGTCGGCGGGAAGGACTCAGATACGCAGTATTTT. Together with reference TRBV9 and TRBJ2-3, the CDR3 gives the full variable domain: DSGVTQTPKHLITATGQRVTLRCSPRSGDLSVYWYQQSLDQGLQFLIQYYNGEERAKGNILERFSAQQFPDLHSELNLSSLELGDSALYFCASSVVGGKDSDTQYFGPGTRLTVL.

The chain joins TRBV5-6 to TRBJ2-7; D may be TRBD2 (5 bases). With 0 bases removed from V and 5 bases from J, the gap between germline ends came to 12 bases. This CDR3 is built from 14 residues. Germline CDR1 and CDR2: SGHDT and YYEEEE. CDR3 sequence (DNA): TGTGCCAGCAGCTTGGCCGGAGGCAGGCACGAGCAGTACTTC. Its translation: CASSLAGGRHEQYF.

The rearrangement joins TRBV14 to TRBJ1-2, with D perhaps matching TRBD1 (5 bases). This CDR3 region has 11 residues. Germline-derived CDR1 and CDR2 are SGHDN and FVKESK. The V end lost 4 bases, the J end lost 13 bases, and 13 bases lay between the germline ends. The CDR3 DNA reads TGTGCCAGCAGCCTCGGCGGGGCTTCCACCTTC. It yields the protein CASSLGGASTF.

This clonotype was counted ten times or more. The rearrangement uses TRBV6-2 or TRBV6-3 and TRBJ2-5, with 8 bases aligning to TRBD1. The CDR3 runs 16 residues. CDR1 MNHEY and CDR2 SVGEGT come from the germline V gene. The trim removed 0 bases at V and 4 bases at J, leaving 7 bases unmatched. The CDR3 is CASSYSSGQGIETQYF. CDR3 nucleotides: TGTGCCAGCAGTTACTCATCCGGACAGGGTATAGAGACCCAGTACTTC.

This clonotype was recorded many times. The chain uses TRBV20-1 and TRBJ1-5; tentatively, D is TRBD1 (5 bases). The length of the CDR3 is 15 residues. The germline CDR1 and CDR2 sequences are DFQATT and SNEGSKA (reference sequence). V shed 0 bases and J shed 5 bases, with 14 bases lying between them. CDR3 in amino acids: CSARDTMGPDQPQHF. The CDR3 bases are TGCAGTGCTAGAGACACAATGGGGCCGGATCAGCCCCAGCATTTT.

This clonotype was picked up a small number of times. The CDR3 coding sequence is TGTGCCTGGAACAGGGTTCCGAACACTGAAGCTTTCTTT. Protein sequence: CAWNRVPNTEAFF. The J gene is TRBJ1-1, the V gene TRBV30; TRBD1 might be the D (6 bases). The CDR3 runs to 13 residues. Per germline, CDR1 GTSNPN and CDR2 SVGIG (reference sequence). Deletions cut 4 bases from V and 1 base from J, with 10 bases between.

This chain uses TRBV2 with TRBJ2-6, with 7 bases lining up with TRBD1. Germline lookup yields CDR1 SNHLY and CDR2 FYNNEI. Trimming took 8 bases from V and 1 from J; bases not matched to a gene: 14. CDR3 size: 18 residues. CDR3 residues: CASGGLGQSISGANVLTF. The CDR3, as DNA: TGTGCCAGCGGGGGTCTGGGACAGTCTATTTCTGGGGCCAACGTCCTGACTTTC.

This clonotype has a count of ten or more. The rearrangement links TRBV11-2 to TRBJ2-1; maybe TRBD2 (7 bases). CDR1 and CDR2 (germline): SGHAT, FQNNGV. The ends were cut back, 5 bases at V and 7 bases at J, with 15 bases in the middle. The CDR3 loop spans 14 amino acids. The CDR3 DNA sequence: TGTGCCAGCAGCCCATTAGGGGGAGGGAATGAGCAGTTCTTC. It yields the protein CASSPLGGGNEQFF.

This clonotype was seen a handful of times. This chain uses TRBV12-3 or TRBV12-4 with TRBJ2-7; D might be TRBD2 (7 bases). V lost 5 bases and J 5 bases, leaving 16 bases between the germline ends. This CDR3 has 14 residues. CDR3 sequence: CASSLGGPVHEQYF. CDR3 sequence (DNA): TGTGCCAGCAGTCTCGGGGGGCCGGTCCACGAGCAGTACTTC.

This clonotype appeared many times. This chain joins TRBV5-6 and TRBJ2-7, with TRBD2 identical over 9 bases. The CDR3 totals 16 residues. Germline V gene data show CDR1 as SGHDT and CDR2 as YYEEEE. Trimming at V came to 1 base and at J to 2 bases, leaving 7 bases not matched to a gene. This CDR3 reads CASSLLGPSGTYEQYF. DNA of the CDR3: TGTGCCAGCAGCTTGCTTGGGCCTAGCGGGACCTACGAGCAGTACTTC.

As for this clonotype: This may arise from a read error, as a much more abundant clone is one base away. The CDR3 DNA follows: TGTGCCAGCGGCAAGGGACTGGTCTACGAGCAGTACTTC. Translated: CASGKGLVYEQYF. This chain connects TRBV6-2 or TRBV6-3 to TRBJ2-7, with D maybe TRBD2 (6 bases). Germline V lookup: CDR1 MNHEY, CDR2 SVGEGT. The CDR3 extends over 13 amino acids. Trimming took 8 bases from V and 3 from J, leaving 14 bases between them.

The chain combines TRBV19 with TRBJ2-7; weak D call: TRBD2 (6 bases). Germline values: CDR1 LNHDA, CDR2 SQIVND (reference sequence). V lost 0 bases to trimming and J lost 2 bases, with 11 bases between them. The CDR3 extends over 15 amino acids. CDR3 sequence: CASSIEAGLTYEQYF. As DNA, the CDR3 is TGTGCCAGTAGTATAGAGGCGGGACTGACCTACGAGCAGTACTTC.

In its sample, this clonotype was seen a few times. This chain connects TRBV2 to TRBJ2-7; D gene ambiguous. Looked up from germline, CDR1 is SNHLY and CDR2 is FYNNEI. CDR3 length equals 13 residues. V was cut by 0 bases and J by 3 bases, with 6 bases left in between. In DNA form, the CDR3 reads TGTGCCAGCAGTGAAGCGGTACGCTACGAGCAGTACTTC. Its protein is CASSEAVRYEQYF. The full variable domain, completed using reference TRBV2 and TRBJ2-7, is EPEVTQTPSHQVTQMGQEVILRCVPISNHLYFYWYRQILGQKVEFLVSFYNNEISEKSEIFDDQFSVERPDGSNFTLKIRSTKLEDSAMYFCASSEAVRYEQYFGPGTRLTVT.

Many counts were recorded for this clonotype. V is TRBV7-2 and J is TRBJ2-3; D gene ambiguous. The length of the CDR3 is 15 residues. Germline V gene lookup returns CDR1 SGHTA and CDR2 FQGNSA. Trimming left V 1 base short and J 1 base short, with 9 bases between. DNA of the CDR3: TGTGCCAGCAGCTTAGTGACCGCCGGCACAGATACGCAGTATTTT. Its protein is CASSLVTAGTDTQYF. Combining the CDR3 with reference TRBV7-2 and TRBJ2-3 gives the whole variable domain GAGVSQSPSNKVTEKGKDVELRCDPISGHTALYWYRQSLGQGLEFLIYFQGNSAPDKSGLPSDRFSAERTGGSVSTLTIQRTQQEDSAVYLCASSLVTAGTDTQYFGPGTRLTVL.

This clonotype was found many times. The V and J genes are TRBV4-1 and TRBJ2-2; D might be TRBD2 (5 bases). V lost 4 bases and J lost 1, with 10 bases in between. This CDR3 contains 15 residues. Germline V gene lookup returns CDR1 MGHRA and CDR2 YSYEKL. The CDR3 nucleotides are TGCGCCAGCAGCCCCGGACTGATGAACACCGGGGAGCTGTTTTTT. Protein: CASSPGLMNTGELFF.

This clonotype has a count of ten or more. The V and J genes are TRBV20-1 and TRBJ2-7, with TRBD2 as a possible D gene (6 bases). Trimming shortened V by 1 base and J by 1 base, and 11 bases separated the two germline ends. In germline, CDR1 is DFQATT, CDR2 SNEGSKA (reference sequence). This CDR3 region has 14 residues. The CDR3: CSARVRERSYEQYF. The CDR3 DNA is TGCAGTGCTAGAGTACGGGAGAGGTCCTACGAGCAGTACTTC.